A single sample is the source of the 27 T cell receptor beta chains below, sequenced in a study of regulatory T cells in long-lasting Graves disease. Arm-PCR of CDR3 regions and iRepertoire HTBI primers were the basis on which TCR beta libraries were built. MiXCR, applied by TCRdb to the multiplex PCR reads, yields one record per CDR3 protein. The table lists about 430,000 distinct CDR3 sequences, approximately 15% of them singletons. Noted time point: newly diagnosed GD, antithyroid drugs for less than 3 months. Generation of the TCR library employed RNA extracted from PBMCs. This same sample was also taken into another study, of T cells in Graves' hyperthyroidism and ophthalmopathy.

The source was peripheral blood mononuclear cells (PBMCs), collected at new diagnosis, from a patient treated with antithyroid drugs. These TCRs come from a woman aged 40 to 50 with Graves disease.

This clonotype was recorded many times. V is TRBV10-3 and J is TRBJ2-1; D is possibly TRBD2 (5 bases). V was shortened by 8 bases and J by 7 bases, with 12 bases between the two germline ends. Per germline, CDR1 ENHRY and CDR2 SYGVKD. The CDR3 spans 12 residues. CDR3 coding DNA: TGTGCCATCTCTGCGGCGGGTAATGAGCAGTTCTTC. It yields the protein CAISAAGNEQFF.

This clonotype has more than one count but fewer than ten. The rearrangement joins TRBV10-3 to TRBJ2-7, with D possibly being TRBD2 (5 bases). CDR1 ENHRY and CDR2 SYGVKD come from the germline V gene. The CDR3 extends over 14 amino acids. The V end was cut by 4 bases, the J end by 2 bases, with 12 bases between. The CDR3 loop is CAISGTDTPYEQYF. In nucleotides, the CDR3 is TGTGCCATCAGTGGGACTGACACACCCTACGAGCAGTACTTC.

The rearrangement links TRBV5-8 to TRBJ2-5; the match to TRBD1 covers 9 bases. V lost 4 bases to trimming and J lost 4 bases; unmatched junction nucleotides: 5. The CDR3 extends over 14 amino acids. Per the germline V gene, CDR1 is SGHTS and CDR2 is YDEGEE. CDR3 coding DNA: TGTGCCAGCAGCACGGGACAGGGTATAGAGACCCAGTACTTC. It codes for CASSTGQGIETQYF.

Comments on this clonotype: At one end the junction does not follow the germline gene, possibly because of a read error. The chain combines TRBV11-2 with TRBJ2-7, with D possibly being TRBD1 (6 bases). The CDR3 is made up of 15 amino acids. From germline, CDR1 is SGHAT and CDR2 FQNNGV. The CDR3 region is CASSQARDTAYEQYF. CDR3 bases: TGCGCCAGCAGCCAAGCCCGGGACACCGCCTACGAGCAGTACTTC. Filled out from reference TRBV11-2 and TRBJ2-7, the complete variable domain reads EAGVAQSPRYKIIEKRQSVAFWCNPISGHATLYWYQQILGQGPKLLIQFQNNGVVDDSQLPKDRFSAERLKGVDSTLKIQPAKLEDSAVYLCASSQARDTAYEQYFGPGTRLTVT.

This clonotype was counted many times. The chain uses TRBV12-3 or TRBV12-4 and TRBJ2-7; 11 nucleotides agree with TRBD2. The V and J ends lost 6 bases and 4 bases, in that order; junction bases with no gene match: 8. CDR3 size: 15 residues. CDR3 protein: CASSELAGGPYEQYF. In DNA form, the CDR3 reads TGTGCCAGCAGCGAATTAGCGGGAGGGCCGTACGAGCAGTACTTC.

This clonotype appeared a few times. V and J are TRBV7-2 and TRBJ1-1; 9 nucleotides agree with TRBD1. The CDR3 spans 16 residues. V dropped 4 bases and J dropped 10; count of bases not matched to a gene: 16. CDR1 and CDR2 from the germline V gene are SGHTA and FQGNSA. As DNA, the CDR3 is TGTGCCAGCAGCTCAATTCCAACCGGGACAGGGTTTAGAGCTTTCTTT. Translating it yields CASSSIPTGTGFRAFF. Variable domain in full (rest from reference TRBV7-2 and TRBJ1-1): GAGVSQSPSNKVTEKGKDVELRCDPISGHTALYWYRQSLGQGLEFLIYFQGNSAPDKSGLPSDRFSAERTGGSVSTLTIQRTQQEDSAVYLCASSSIPTGTGFRAFFGQGTRLTVV.

The chain employs TRBV27 and TRBJ1-1; 8 nucleotides agree with TRBD1. The germline V gene encodes CDR1 MNHEY and CDR2 SMNVEV (reference sequence). The CDR3 has 13 amino acids. J was trimmed by 3 bases and V by 9 bases; bases with no gene match: 6. The CDR3 DNA follows: TGTGCCAGTAGACAGGGGTACGACACTGAAGCTTTCTTT. The encoded protein is CASRQGYDTEAFF.

This clonotype was found a few times. V and J are TRBV12-3 or TRBV12-4 and TRBJ2-2, with D hard to call. V lost 2 bases and J 6 bases, leaving 7 bases between the germline ends. The CDR3 is made up of 13 amino acids. CDR3 DNA: TGTGCCAGCAGTTTATTTGGATCCGGGGAGCTGTTTTTT. Its protein is CASSLFGSGELFF.

CDR3 bases: TGTGCCAGCAGCCCCCTATCGGGGAACACTGAAGCTTTCTTT. It yields the protein CASSPLSGNTEAFF. V gene TRBV7-2 combines with J gene TRBJ1-1, with D unresolved. Germline lookup yields CDR1 SGHTA and CDR2 FQGNSA. V lost 5 bases, J lost 1 base, and 11 bases lay in between. The CDR3 has 14 residues.

The chain uses TRBV5-4 and TRBJ2-3; 8 bases fit TRBD2. There are 17 residues in the CDR3. Germline lookup yields CDR1 SGHNT and CDR2 YYREEE (reference sequence). Losses at the gene ends were 0 bases for V and 2 bases for J; bases not matched to a gene: 8. CDR3 in DNA: TGTGCCAGCAGCTTGGTTGGTAGCGGGAACTCCACAGATACGCAGTATTTT. Residues: CASSLVGSGNSTDTQYF.

This clonotype was seen repeatedly, ten times or more. The chain uses TRBV9 and TRBJ2-1; 8 bases line up with TRBD2. CDR1 and CDR2 from the germline V gene are SGDLS and YYNGEE. V lost 0 bases and J lost 3; bases outside the gene matches: 2. The CDR3 runs 15 residues. The CDR3 reads CASSVGSGGYNEQFF. The DNA of the CDR3 is TGTGCCAGCAGCGTAGGCAGCGGGGGCTACAATGAGCAGTTCTTC.

The V gene is TRBV19, the J gene TRBJ2-1; tentatively, D is TRBD2 (5 bases). Trimming removed 4 bases at V and 3 bases at J, with 10 bases between. This CDR3 spans 14 amino acids. Germline CDR1 is LNHDA and CDR2 is SQIVND (reference sequence). The CDR3 DNA reads as TGTGCCAGTAGTAGCGGGTTCCGCTACAATGAGCAGTTCTTC. As protein: CASSSGFRYNEQFF. The full variable domain, with the rest looked up from reference TRBV19 and TRBJ2-1, is DGGITQSPKYLFRKEGQNVTLSCEQNLNHDAMYWYRQDPGQGLRLIYYSQIVNDFQKGDIAEGYSVSREKKESFPLTVTSAQKNPTAFYLCASSSGFRYNEQFFGPGTRLTVL.

J is TRBJ2-5 and V is TRBV5-4; D uncertain. There are 14 residues in the CDR3. The V gene lost 3 bases and the J gene lost 4 bases, with 13 bases spanning the gap. Per the germline V gene, CDR1 is SGHNT and CDR2 is YYREEE (reference sequence). The CDR3 protein is CASSSSMGLETQYF. The CDR3, as DNA: TGTGCCAGCAGCTCCTCGATGGGGTTAGAGACCCAGTACTTC.

This clonotype was observed a handful of times. V usage is TRBV28 and J usage is TRBJ2-1; possibly TRBD2 for D (5 bases). CDR1 and CDR2 (germline): MDHEN, SYDVKM. V shed 5 bases and J shed 9 bases, with 14 bases lying between them. CDR3 length: 13 amino acids. CDR3 nucleotide sequence: TGTGCCAGCAGTCTGGACTGGAGAGGTGAGCAGTTCTTC. It yields the protein CASSLDWRGEQFF. Looking up the rest from reference TRBV28 and TRBJ2-1 gives the full variable domain: DVKVTQSSRYLVKRTGEKVFLECVQDMDHENMFWYRQDPGLGLRLIYFSYDVKMKEKGDIPEGYSVSREKKERFSLILESASTNQTSMYLCASSLDWRGEQFFGPGTRLTVL.

The table lists this clonotype with a few counts. The V gene is TRBV3-1, the J gene TRBJ1-5; D gene ambiguous. This CDR3 is 18 amino acids long. Trimming removed 0 bases at V and 0 bases at J, with 15 bases between. CDR1 LGHDT and CDR2 YNNKEL come from the germline V gene (reference sequence). In nucleotides, the CDR3 is TGTGCCAGCAGCCAAGATCGGCCGGGTGCTTATAGCAATCAGCCCCAGCATTTT. Protein: CASSQDRPGAYSNQPQHF.

A word on this clonotype: A read error may be the cause here, since a much bigger clone is one base away. The DNA is omitted, as the CDR3 cannot be located on it reliably, and the CDR3 follows TCRdb's listing. The V and J genes are TRBV9 and TRBJ2-1; TRBD2 is the table's D call, not checked against the DNA. CDR1 is SGDLS, CDR2 YYNGEE, per germline. The CDR3 is made up of 15 amino acids, end residues included. This chain's CDR3 is CASSVGSGNYNERFF.

This clonotype was recorded a few times. One end of the junction is discordant with germline, which a read error may explain. The V call is TRBV2, the J call TRBJ2-2; 9 nucleotides line up with TRBD2. Germline V gives CDR1 SNHLY, CDR2 FYNNEI. The CDR3 loop spans 16 amino acids. The CDR3 protein is CASKESLAGNTRELFF. CDR3 in DNA: TGTGCCAGCAAAGAGTCCCTAGCGGGGAACACCAGGGAGCTGTTTTTT.

This clonotype showed up many times. The chain links TRBV12-3 or TRBV12-4 to TRBJ1-1; D gene ambiguous. V lost 0 bases and J 3 bases, leaving 11 bases between the germline ends. CDR3 length equals 15 residues. CDR3 protein: CASSLAAGLYTEAFF. The CDR3 DNA reads TGTGCCAGCAGTTTAGCAGCAGGACTATACACTGAAGCTTTCTTT.

This clonotype has a handful of counts. The chain joins TRBV7-2 to TRBJ1-6; D remains ambiguous. V lost 0 bases to trimming and J lost 7 bases, with 16 bases between them. CDR1 and CDR2 (germline): SGHTA, FQGNSA. This CDR3 has 17 residues. CDR3 DNA sequence: TGTGCCAGCAGCTTAGCCCCCCGGGAGAAGGAGAATTCACCCCTCCACTTT. It specifies CASSLAPREKENSPLHF.

Only a few counts were recorded for this clonotype. Since a far larger clone is one base different, this is likely a read error. The chain has TRBV27 and TRBJ2-5; perhaps TRBD1 as D (6 bases). This CDR3 is built from 14 residues. CDR1 and CDR2 from the germline V gene are MNHEY and SMNVEV (reference sequence). V dropped 5 bases and J dropped 4 bases, with 14 bases sitting between them. Here the CDR3 DNA reads TGTGCCAGCAGTGGACAGACAACCGGAGAGACCCAGTACTTC. The encoded protein is CASSGQTTGETQYF.

This clonotype was detected a few times. V gene TRBV19 combines with J gene TRBJ1-1; no definite D call. From germline, CDR1 is LNHDA and CDR2 SQIVND (reference sequence). The CDR3 spans 13 residues. Trimming pared 9 bases from V and 1 base from J, leaving 12 bases between. The CDR3 spells CASARLGNTEAFF. For the CDR3, the DNA is TGTGCCAGCGCCCGCCTCGGGAACACTGAAGCTTTCTTT.

V is TRBV4-3 and J is TRBJ2-7; TRBD1 agrees at 7 bases. From germline, CDR1 is LGHNA and CDR2 YSLEER. The trim removed 1 base at V and 3 bases at J, leaving 6 bases unmatched. CDR3 length: 15 amino acids. The CDR3 DNA reads TGCGCCAGCAGCCAAGGCAGGGACAGCTACTACGAGCAGTACTTC. Protein: CASSQGRDSYYEQYF.

This clonotype was recorded a few times. The chain is built from TRBV12-5 and TRBJ2-7; no reliable D call. CDR3 length: 13 amino acids. The germline CDR1 and CDR2 sequences are LGHNT and FRNRAP. V lost 2 bases and J 5 bases, leaving 10 bases between the germline ends. For the CDR3, the DNA is TGTGCTAGTGGTTTGTTGGTGCCCCACGAGCAGTACTTC. Its protein product is CASGLLVPHEQYF.

The chain uses TRBV9 and TRBJ2-1; TRBD2 agrees at 9 bases. Germline V CDR1 and CDR2: SGDLS, YYNGEE. The length of the CDR3 is 15 residues. The ends lost 4 bases at V and 8 bases at J; junction bases unmatched: 10. The CDR3 reads CASSPSSGSHDEQFF. The CDR3 DNA is TGTGCCAGCAGCCCAAGTAGCGGGAGTCACGATGAGCAGTTCTTC.

This chain uses TRBV30 with TRBJ2-7; D not resolved. In germline, CDR1 is GTSNPN, CDR2 SVGIG (reference sequence). This CDR3 is built from 10 residues. Trimming took 0 bases from V and 6 from J, leaving 3 bases between them. CDR3 residues: CAWSVGEQYF. CDR3 DNA: TGTGCCTGGAGTGTAGGCGAGCAGTACTTC.

Ten or more counts support this clonotype. The CDR3 reads CASSYGPSRDGELFF. The CDR3 nucleotides are TGCGCCAGCAGCTACGGACCTAGTCGAGACGGGGAGCTGTTTTTT. The chain is built from TRBV5-1 and TRBJ2-2; D unclear. This CDR3 region has 15 residues. V was shortened by 3 bases and J by 7 bases, with 16 bases between the two germline ends. From germline, CDR1 is SGHRS and CDR2 YFSETQ.

The rearrangement uses TRBV3-1 and TRBJ1-5, with 11 nucleotides matching TRBD1. V lost 4 bases to trimming and J lost 0 bases; unmatched junction nucleotides: 8. From germline, CDR1 is LGHDT and CDR2 YNNKEL (reference sequence). The CDR3 runs to 18 residues. The CDR3, as DNA: TGTGCCAGCAGCCGGGCCCGGGACAGGGGGTATAGCAATCAGCCCCAGCATTTT. The encoded protein is CASSRARDRGYSNQPQHF.